This entry concerns a single T cell receptor beta chain. TCRdb passed the RACE reads through MiXCR, listing each CDR3 protein once. The table has about 350,000 distinct CDR3 sequences, about 5.4% seen once. This specimen belongs to a study of human T cells and chemical hapten exposure. The germline V gene encodes CDR1 MDHEN and CDR2 SYDVKM. The CDR3 is made up of 13 amino acids. The trim removed 7 bases at V and 4 bases at J, leaving 7 bases unmatched. Time point denoted: pre-sensitization, week 0. The treatment is: therapeutic diphenylcyclopropenone sensitization with weekly scalp DPC. This clonotype was sampled from a woman aged 18-35 years with alopecia areata. Some clones in this sample may be carry-over from other donors' samples. The sequencing here drew on whole blood, taken in connection with sensitization to the hapten diphenylcyclopropenone (DPC). V usage is TRBV28 and J usage is TRBJ2-7, with TRBD1 matching over 7 bases. Here the CDR3 reads CASTETGLYEQYF. CDR3 sequence (DNA): TGTGCCAGCACCGAGACAGGGTTATACGAGCAGTACTTC.